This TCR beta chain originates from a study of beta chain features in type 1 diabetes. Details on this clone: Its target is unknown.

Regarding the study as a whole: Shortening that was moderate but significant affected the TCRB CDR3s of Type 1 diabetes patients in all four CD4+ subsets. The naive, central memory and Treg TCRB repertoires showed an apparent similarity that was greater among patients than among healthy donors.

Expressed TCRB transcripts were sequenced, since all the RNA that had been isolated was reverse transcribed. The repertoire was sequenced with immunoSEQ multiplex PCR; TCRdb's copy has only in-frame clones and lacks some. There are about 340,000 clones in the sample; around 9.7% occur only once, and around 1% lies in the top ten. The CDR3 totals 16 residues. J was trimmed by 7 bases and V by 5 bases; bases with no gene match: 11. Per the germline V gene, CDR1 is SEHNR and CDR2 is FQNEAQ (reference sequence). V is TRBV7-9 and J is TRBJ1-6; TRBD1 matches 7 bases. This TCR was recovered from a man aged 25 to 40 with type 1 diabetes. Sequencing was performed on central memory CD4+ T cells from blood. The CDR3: CASSAIEGAENSPLHF. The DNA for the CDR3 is TGTGCCAGCAGCGCAATAGAGGGGGCTGAGAATTCACCCCTCCACTTT.